A single sample is the source of the 25 T cell receptor beta chains below, sequenced in a study of blood T cells in healthy people across ages (dated by TCRdb to 2015 to 2017). The library relied on 5' RACE. The run used an Illumina HiSeq 2500. A second 7 to 11 cycle PCR used a sample-barcoded 5' primer and a J-beta primer mix. TCRdb passed the public sequencing reads through fastp at Q25 and MiXCR, retaining productive beta sequences. Here each entry gathers all rows of one CDR3 protein and keeps the most common genes and DNA. This sample holds hundreds of thousands of distinct CDR3 sequences; about 20% were observed only once. Roughly 22% of the sample is taken by the ten largest. Material for sequencing was blood. The source is a man between 65 and 85 years old in good health.

This clonotype has only a few counts. V usage is TRBV7-3 and J usage is TRBJ2-3; D is undetermined. CDR3 length: 13 amino acids. The V end was cut by 0 bases, the J end by 4 bases, with 5 bases between. Germline CDR1 SGHTA, CDR2 FQGTGA. The DNA of the CDR3 is TGTGCCAGCAGCTTAACGATGTCAGATACGCAGTATTTT. This translates into CASSLTMSDTQYF. Full variable domain (missing parts from reference TRBV7-3 and TRBJ2-3): GAGVSQTPSNKVTEKGKYVELRCDPISGHTALYWYRQSLGQGPEFLIYFQGTGAADDSGLPNDRFFAVRPEGSVSTLKIQRTERGDSAVYLCASSLTMSDTQYFGPGTRLTVL.

In this sample, this clonotype turned up a few times. CDR3: CSAPSLAGGTEAFF. DNA for the CDR3: TGCAGTGCTCCTTCCTTAGCAGGAGGGACTGAAGCTTTCTTT. The J gene is TRBJ1-1, the V gene TRBV20-1; no firm D call. V lost 5 bases to trimming and J lost 5 bases, with 18 bases between them. Germline V gene data show CDR1 as DFQATT and CDR2 as SNEGSKA (reference sequence). The CDR3 runs to 14 residues.

The rearrangement uses TRBV6-8 and TRBJ2-1, with TRBD2 as a possible D gene (5 bases). Trimming took off 6 bases at V and 9 bases at J, with 12 bases between the two ends. Germline CDR1 MNHGY, CDR2 SAAAGT. This CDR3 contains 12 residues. The CDR3 sequence is CASRSDGGEQFF. The CDR3 DNA reads TGTGCCAGCAGGTCTGACGGAGGTGAGCAGTTCTTC.

This clonotype was seen a few times. The chain combines TRBV7-2 with TRBJ2-1; D is possibly TRBD1 (6 bases). The DNA end favors TRBJ2-5, so the J call may be wrong. Germline CDR1 and CDR2: SGHTA and FQGNSA. The CDR3 covers 17 residues. The CDR3 DNA is TGTGCCAGCAGCTTAGCAAGGGGAGACAGGTCCGGCGAGACCCAGTACTTC. The encoded protein is CASSLARGDRSGETQYF.

The V call is TRBV20-1, the J call TRBJ2-1; 7 positions match TRBD2. The ends lost 7 bases at V and 6 bases at J; junction bases unmatched: 15. The CDR3 sequence is 15 residues long. CDR1 is DFQATT and CDR2 is SNEGSKA in the germline V gene (reference sequence). DNA of the CDR3: TGCAGTGTTCTCCTGCGGGAGCGGTTCCCCAATGAGCAGTTCTTC. This encodes CSVLLRERFPNEQFF.

This clonotype was detected once. The gene calls are TRBV6-5 and TRBJ2-1, with a possible D match to TRBD2 (6 bases). CDR1 MNHEY and CDR2 SVGAGI come from the germline V gene. Trimming removed 5 bases at V and 1 base at J, with 12 bases between. CDR3 size: 15 residues. The chain's CDR3 is CASSRTSRSYNEQFF. As DNA, the CDR3 is TGTGCCAGCAGTCGTACTAGCAGGTCCTACAATGAGCAGTTCTTC.

This clonotype was seen a handful of times. The rearrangement joins TRBV6-6 to TRBJ2-1, with 9 bases fitting TRBD2. J lost 4 bases, V lost 5 bases, and 9 bases had no gene match. CDR1 and CDR2 from the germline V gene are MNHNY and SVGAGI (reference sequence). The CDR3 spans 16 residues. The CDR3 coding sequence is TGTGCCAGCAGTCCTCTGGCGGGGGGGCTTTACAATGAGCAGTTCTTC. This sequence encodes CASSPLAGGLYNEQFF.

The rearrangement joins TRBV21-1 to TRBJ2-3. TRBV21-1 is a listed pseudogene. The CDR3 has 13 amino acids. The CDR3 nucleotides are TGTGCCAGCAGCAAAGCCCGGACAGATACGCAGTATTTT. Translated: CASSKARTDTQYF.

The chain carries TRBV5-1 and TRBJ2-3; D is uncertain. CDR1 and CDR2 from the germline V gene are SGHRS and YFSETQ. The V and J ends lost 0 bases and 1 base respectively, with 6 bases between them. The CDR3 totals 14 residues. CDR3 in amino acids: CASSLAKGTDTQYF. The CDR3 DNA is TGCGCCAGCAGCTTGGCCAAGGGCACAGATACGCAGTATTTT.

This clonotype was counted a few times. The chain uses TRBV3-1 and TRBJ1-4; D call uncertain. V shed 2 bases and J shed 6 bases, with 10 bases lying between them. Germline CDR1 reads LGHDT; CDR2 reads YNNKEL (reference sequence). The CDR3 is 14 residues long. The CDR3 bases are TGTGCCAGCAGCCAACTCGGGATTTATGAAAAACTGTTTTTT. This translates into CASSQLGIYEKLFF.

CDR3 in DNA: TGCAGTGCTGGTGGGGACCAAGAGACCCAGTACTTC. This sequence encodes CSAGGDQETQYF. The chain links TRBV20-1 to TRBJ2-5; no reliable D call. Trimming removed 5 bases from V and 0 bases from J, with 7 bases in between. This CDR3 region has 12 residues. Looked up from germline, CDR1 is DFQATT and CDR2 is SNEGSKA (reference sequence).

This clonotype has at least ten counts. This chain joins TRBV20-1 and TRBJ2-1; TRBD2 aligns across 10 bases. Germline V gene sequence: CDR1 DFQATT, CDR2 SNEGSKA (reference sequence). The CDR3 is made up of 17 amino acids. V was pared by 6 bases and J by 0 bases, with 11 bases of the junction left unmatched. CDR3 region: CSATGLAAPSSYNEQFF. The DNA of the CDR3 is TGCAGTGCCACCGGACTAGCGGCCCCCAGCTCCTACAATGAGCAGTTCTTC.

This clonotype turned up a few times. The V gene is TRBV12-3 or TRBV12-4, the J gene TRBJ2-3; 9 bases are a match to TRBD2. The CDR3 is 16 amino acids. V gave up 6 bases and J gave up 3 bases; unmatched junction bases: 10. The CDR3 loop is CASSRRRGGLTDTQYF. DNA for the CDR3: TGTGCCAGCAGCCGTAGGCGGGGGGGCCTTACAGATACGCAGTATTTT.

V usage is TRBV7-9 and J usage is TRBJ1-4; 7 bases line up with TRBD1. CDR3 size: 16 residues. J gave up 8 bases and V 4 bases, and 13 bases lay outside the gene matches. The germline gives CDR1 SEHNR, CDR2 FQNEAQ (reference sequence). CDR3 in DNA: TGTGCCAGCAGCTCCAGGGGGGACACTCCTAGGGAAAAACTGTTTTTT. This translates into CASSSRGDTPREKLFF.

The CDR3 DNA is TGTGCCAGCAGCGCGAACCCTTCGAGAGGTCGGTCCACAGATACGCAGTATTTT. As protein: CASSANPSRGRSTDTQYF. The chain joins TRBV7-8 to TRBJ2-3; D is unresolved. Germline CDR1 SGHVS, CDR2 FQNEAQ. The CDR3 is 18 residues long. V lost 5 bases and J lost 2, with 23 bases in between.

This chain connects TRBV7-9 to TRBJ2-1, with D hard to call. The CDR3 extends over 15 amino acids. V was shortened by 4 bases and J by 7 bases, with 17 bases between the two germline ends. Per germline, CDR1 SEHNR and CDR2 FQNEAQ (reference sequence). DNA of the CDR3: TGTGCCAGCAGCTCCCCGGGTACTGTGGTTAATGAGCAGTTCTTC. Amino acids: CASSSPGTVVNEQFF.

Regarding this clonotype: This may arise from a read error, as a much more abundant clone is one base away. The chain uses TRBV18 and TRBJ1-4; D unresolved. The CDR3 spans 16 residues. Germline assignment: CDR1 KGHSH and CDR2 LQKENI. The CDR3 DNA is TGTGCCCGCTCACCGGCCAGGCCTGCAACTAATGAAAAACTGTTTTTT. Translation gives CARSPARPATNEKLFF.

V and J are TRBV18 and TRBJ1-1; the D is unclear. The V gene's germline CDR1 is KGHSH and CDR2 LQKENI. CDR3 length: 14 residues. Between the trimmed V and J ends, which lost 3 bases and 1 base, there was a span of 9 bases. CDR3 nucleotides: TGTGCCAGCTCACCTACGCACGAGAACACTGAAGCTTTCTTT. Translating it yields CASSPTHENTEAFF.

The genes are TRBV29-1 and TRBJ2-1; 11 bases align to TRBD2. CDR1 and CDR2 (germline): SQVTM, ANQGSEA. There are 13 residues in the CDR3. After removal of 6 bases from V and 9 bases from J, the junction contained 7 bases not matched to a gene. The CDR3 loop reads CSVLVTSGSEQFF. The CDR3 nucleotides read TGCAGCGTCCTAGTCACTAGCGGGAGTGAGCAGTTCTTC.

V gene TRBV4-2 combines with J gene TRBJ2-7; 9 bases fit TRBD2. The J call is in doubt because the DNA end fits TRBJ2-1 better. The CDR3 is made up of 17 amino acids. CDR1 and CDR2 from the germline V gene are LGHNA and YNFKEQ. The CDR3: CASSQFTMAGGSNEQFF. The CDR3 DNA reads as TGTGCCAGCAGCCAATTTACGATGGCGGGGGGGTCCAATGAGCAGTTCTTC.

This clonotype was seen more than once but under ten times. This chain uses TRBV5-1 with TRBJ2-3, with 13 positions matching TRBD2. Germline CDR1 SGHRS, CDR2 YFSETQ. Germline trimming cut 4 bases from V and 4 bases from J; bases unmatched to any gene: 6. CDR3 size: 16 residues. This CDR3 reads CASSPGTSGNSDTQYF. In nucleotides, the CDR3 is TGCGCCAGCAGCCCAGGGACTAGCGGGAATTCAGATACGCAGTATTTT.

The CDR3 coding sequence is TGCAGTGCTAGAGATTTCGGGGGCGCTGACATTCAGTACTTC. This encodes CSARDFGGADIQYF. The chain combines TRBV20-1 with TRBJ2-4; the D gene could be TRBD1 or TRBD2 (6 bases each). The germline V and J ends were trimmed by 0 bases and 8 bases, with 14 bases remaining between them. Germline CDR1 and CDR2: DFQATT and SNEGSKA (reference sequence). The CDR3 consists of 14 residues.

This clonotype was seen ten or more times. The genes are TRBV7-9 and TRBJ2-7; no clear D gene. The CDR3 is 15 amino acids. Germline CDR1 SEHNR, CDR2 FQNEAQ (reference sequence). The V gene lost 2 bases and the J gene lost 2 bases, with 13 bases spanning the gap. The CDR3 loop reads CASSLSQSGAYEQYF. The DNA for the CDR3 is TGTGCCAGCAGCTTAAGCCAGTCCGGAGCCTACGAGCAGTACTTC.

This clonotype has more than one count but fewer than ten. This chain links TRBV28 with TRBJ2-5; D not certain. The DNA end lines up better with TRBJ2-7; the J call may be wrong. This CDR3 region has 14 residues. CDR1 and CDR2 from the germline V gene are MDHEN and SYDVKM. This chain's CDR3 is CASSLWTRAYEQYF. CDR3 in DNA: TGTGCCAGCAGCCTATGGACCCGAGCCTACGAGCAGTACTTC.

This clonotype was observed many times. The rearrangement links TRBV6-1 to TRBJ1-1; D perhaps matches TRBD1 (5 bases). The V gene's germline CDR1 is MNHNS and CDR2 SASEGT. The V end was cut by 7 bases, the J end by 12 bases, with 18 bases between. The CDR3 has 12 amino acids. The chain's CDR3 is CASTAAAGRTFF. CDR3 in DNA: TGTGCCAGCACAGCCGCGGCAGGGAGAACTTTCTTT.